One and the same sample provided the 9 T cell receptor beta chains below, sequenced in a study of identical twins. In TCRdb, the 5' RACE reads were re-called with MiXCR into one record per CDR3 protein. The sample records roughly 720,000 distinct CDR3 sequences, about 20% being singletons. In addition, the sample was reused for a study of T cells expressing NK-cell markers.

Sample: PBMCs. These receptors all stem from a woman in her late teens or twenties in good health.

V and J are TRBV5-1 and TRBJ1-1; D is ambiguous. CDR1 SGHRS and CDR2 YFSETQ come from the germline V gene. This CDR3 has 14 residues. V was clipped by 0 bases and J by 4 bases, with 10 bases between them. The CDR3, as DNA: TGCGCCAGCAGCTTGGACGAGGTGGGCACTGAAGCTTTCTTT. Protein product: CASSLDEVGTEAFF.

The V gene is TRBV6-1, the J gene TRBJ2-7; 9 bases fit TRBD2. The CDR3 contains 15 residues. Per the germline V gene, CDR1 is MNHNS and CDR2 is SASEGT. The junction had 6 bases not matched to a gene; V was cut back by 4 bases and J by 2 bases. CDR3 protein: CASSAGTSRTYEQYF. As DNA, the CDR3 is TGTGCCAGCAGTGCCGGGACTAGCCGAACCTACGAGCAGTACTTC.

For the CDR3, the DNA is TGCAGTGCTAGAACTAGCGGGAGAGTCACAGATACGCAGTATTTT. Protein: CSARTSGRVTDTQYF. This chain connects TRBV20-1 to TRBJ2-3; 11 positions agree with TRBD2. Trimming cost V 2 bases and J 2 bases; bases outside gene matches: 3. Germline CDR1 and CDR2: DFQATT and SNEGSKA (reference sequence). The CDR3 totals 15 residues.

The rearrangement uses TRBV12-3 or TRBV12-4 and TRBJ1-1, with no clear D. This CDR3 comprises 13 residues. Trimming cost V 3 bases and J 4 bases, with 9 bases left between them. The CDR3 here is CASSLSRSTEAFF. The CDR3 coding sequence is TGTGCCAGCAGTTTGTCCAGGTCCACTGAAGCTTTCTTT.

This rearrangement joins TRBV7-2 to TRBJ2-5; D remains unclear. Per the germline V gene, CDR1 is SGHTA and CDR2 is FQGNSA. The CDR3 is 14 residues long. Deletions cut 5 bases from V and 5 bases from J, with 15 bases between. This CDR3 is CASSPGQVGETQYF. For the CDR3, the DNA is TGTGCCAGCAGCCCTGGGCAGGTTGGGGAGACCCAGTACTTC.

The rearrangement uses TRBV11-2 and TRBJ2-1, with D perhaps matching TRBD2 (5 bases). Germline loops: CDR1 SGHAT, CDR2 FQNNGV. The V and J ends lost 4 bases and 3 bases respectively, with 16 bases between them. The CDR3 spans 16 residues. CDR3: CASSSGWSRDYNEQFF. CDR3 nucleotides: TGTGCCAGCAGCTCCGGGTGGAGCCGGGACTACAATGAGCAGTTCTTC.

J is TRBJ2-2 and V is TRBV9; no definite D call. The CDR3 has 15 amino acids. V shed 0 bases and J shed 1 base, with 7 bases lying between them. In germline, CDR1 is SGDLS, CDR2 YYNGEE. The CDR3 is CASSVGVENTGELFF. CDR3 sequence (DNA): TGTGCCAGCAGCGTAGGTGTAGAGAACACCGGGGAGCTGTTTTTT.

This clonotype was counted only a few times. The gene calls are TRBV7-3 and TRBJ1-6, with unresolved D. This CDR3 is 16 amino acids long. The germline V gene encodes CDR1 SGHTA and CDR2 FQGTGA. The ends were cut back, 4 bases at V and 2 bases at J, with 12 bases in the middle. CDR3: CASSSRALTYNSPLHF. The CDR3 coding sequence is TGTGCCAGCAGCTCTCGGGCCCTAACCTATAATTCACCCCTCCACTTT.

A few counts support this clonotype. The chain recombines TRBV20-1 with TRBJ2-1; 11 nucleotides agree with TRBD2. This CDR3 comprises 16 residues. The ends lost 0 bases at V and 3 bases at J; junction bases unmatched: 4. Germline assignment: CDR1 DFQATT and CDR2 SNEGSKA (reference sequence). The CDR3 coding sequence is TGCAGTGCTAGAGATAGCGGGAGGGCCCTCTACAATGAGCAGTTCTTC. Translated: CSARDSGRALYNEQFF.